This T cell receptor beta chain is drawn from a study of control samples from healthy donors and cancer patients. Clones were read by immunoSEQ multiplex PCR, and TCRdb kept only the in-frame ones, dropping some. The sample includes 130,000 or so clones, about 88% of them seen just once. The CDR3 sequence is 15 residues long. The germline CDR1 and CDR2 sequences are SGHTA and FQGTGA. V lost 4 bases and J 1 base, leaving 10 bases between the germline ends. The source of this sequence is a man between 45 and 60 years old in good health. This sequence joins TRBV7-3 and TRBJ1-4; D possibly corresponds to TRBD1 (6 bases). Sequencing was done on a sample of blood. CDR3: CASSSTGLTNEKLFF. CDR3 DNA sequence: TGTGCCAGCAGCTCCACAGGGTTAACTAATGAAAAACTGTTTTTT. The complete variable domain, with remaining parts taken from reference TRBV7-3 and TRBJ1-4, reads GAGVSQTPSNKVTEKGKYVELRCDPISGHTALYWYRQSLGQGPEFLIYFQGTGAADDSGLPNDRFFAVRPEGSVSTLKIQRTERGDSAVYLCASSSTGLTNEKLFFGSGTQLSVL.